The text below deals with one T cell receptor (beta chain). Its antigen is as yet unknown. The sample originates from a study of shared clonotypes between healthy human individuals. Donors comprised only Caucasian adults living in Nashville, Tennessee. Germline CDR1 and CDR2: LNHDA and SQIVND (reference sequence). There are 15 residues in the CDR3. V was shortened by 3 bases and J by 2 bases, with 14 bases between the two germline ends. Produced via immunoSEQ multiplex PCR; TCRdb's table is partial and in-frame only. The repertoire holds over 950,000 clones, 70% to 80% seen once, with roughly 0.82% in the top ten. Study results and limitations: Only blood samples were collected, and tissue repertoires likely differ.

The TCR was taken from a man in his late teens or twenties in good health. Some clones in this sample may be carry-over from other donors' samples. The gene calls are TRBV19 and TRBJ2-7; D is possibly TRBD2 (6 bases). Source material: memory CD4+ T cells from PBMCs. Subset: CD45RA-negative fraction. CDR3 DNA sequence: TGTGCCAGTAGTATTGGCGGGACGGTACCCTACGAGCAGTACTTC. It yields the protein CASSIGGTVPYEQYF.